Below are 13 T cell receptor beta chains sequenced from a single sample in a study of cytomegalovirus exposure and HLA in healthy donors. This PCR relied on a set of 60 Vbeta primers and 13 Jbeta primers. Assay used: immunoSEQ multiplex PCR; TCRdb lists only in-frame clones, some missing. The table shows around 150,000 clones, with over 60% occurring only once. Sequencing input: PBMCs. The receptors were sampled from a woman aged 45-65 years in good health and CMV-seropositive.

Concerning this clone itself: No DNA is shown, since the ends of the CDR3 on it are uncertain; the CDR3 is the one TCRdb lists. This chain joins TRBV28 and TRBJ1-5. A total of 17 residues make up the CDR3, ends included. CDR1 and CDR2 (germline): MDHEN, SYDVKM. The CDR3 is CASSSSRPGGGNQPQHF.

Only a few counts were recorded for this clone. The CDR3 protein is CASSLTASDEQFF. As DNA, the CDR3 is TGTGCCAGCAGCTTAACGGCAAGCGATGAGCAGTTCTTC. V is TRBV7-2 and J is TRBJ2-1; D remains unclear. V was cut by 2 bases and J by 8 bases, with 10 bases left in between. Germline CDR1 reads SGHTA; CDR2 reads FQGNSA. The CDR3 covers 13 residues.

V and J are TRBV5-1 and TRBJ2-5; D call uncertain. This CDR3 comprises 13 residues. Germline CDR1 and CDR2: SGHRS and YFSETQ. V lost 0 bases and J 3 bases, leaving 6 bases between the germline ends. The CDR3 sequence: CASSLVGEETQYF. The CDR3, as DNA: TGCGCCAGCAGCTTGGTAGGAGAAGAGACCCAGTACTTC.

This chain connects TRBV5-6 to TRBJ2-1; the D gene is possibly TRBD1 (6 bases). CDR1 is SGHDT and CDR2 is YYEEEE in the germline V gene. This CDR3 is built from 13 residues. Deletions cut 2 bases from V and 6 bases from J, with 9 bases between. Here the CDR3 reads CASSFPTGNEQFF. As DNA, the CDR3 is TGTGCCAGCAGCTTCCCGACAGGCAATGAGCAGTTCTTC.

The J gene is TRBJ1-5, the V gene TRBV2; D might be TRBD1 (6 bases). V lost 5 bases and J 3 bases, leaving 17 bases between the germline ends. The germline gives CDR1 SNHLY, CDR2 FYNNEI. The CDR3 is 16 residues long. The CDR3 loop is CASSTLQGHLNQPQHF. The CDR3 coding sequence is TGTGCCAGCAGTACGTTACAGGGCCACCTCAATCAGCCCCAGCATTTT.

This clone has just a few counts. Germline and junction disagree at one end, which may indicate a read error. The chain has TRBV11-2 and TRBJ2-3, with 12 bases lining up with TRBD2. This CDR3 is built from 20 residues. Per germline, CDR1 SGHAT and CDR2 FQNNGV. CDR3 in DNA: TGTGCCAGCAGCCTAGACGTTACTAGCGGGGGGCGACGGGGCACAGATACGCAGTATTTT. Amino acids: CASSLDVTSGGRRGTDTQYF.

This clone was observed a handful of times. The genes are TRBV2 and TRBJ1-5, with 7 bases lining up with TRBD1. CDR3 length: 15 amino acids. Germline V CDR1 and CDR2: SNHLY, FYNNEI. J lost 1 base, V lost 6 bases, and 6 bases had no gene match. The CDR3 DNA follows: TGTGCCAGCAGGACCGGGACAGCCAGCAATCAGCCCCAGCATTTT. Amino acids: CASRTGTASNQPQHF.

This chain uses TRBV21-1 with TRBJ1-1; TRBD1 is the table's D call and was not checked against the DNA. TRBV21-1 represents a pseudogene. This CDR3 is 14 amino acids long. CDR3 residues: CARPGGKGNTEAFF. CDR3 bases: TGTGCCAGACCAGGGGGCAAGGGGAACACTGAAGCTTTCTTT.

This chain uses TRBV10-1 with TRBJ2-7, with TRBD1 as a possible D gene (5 bases). Trimming took 3 bases from V and 9 from J, leaving 42 bases between them. Germline CDR1 and CDR2: WNHNN and SYGVQD (reference sequence). The CDR3 loop spans 22 amino acids. CDR3 loop: CASSDFWGLGHPFQLGCRLQYF. In DNA form, the CDR3 reads TGCGCCAGCAGTGATTTCTGGGGCCTGGGGCACCCCTTCCAGCTTGGGTGTAGATTGCAGTACTTC.

This chain's CDR3 is CASSPLTLGGRASGNSYNEQFF. CDR3 DNA sequence: TGTGCCAGCAGCCCGCTAACTTTGGGGGGCCGGGCTAGCGGGAACTCCTACAATGAGCAGTTCTTC. This chain joins TRBV4-2 and TRBJ2-1, with 9 bases lining up with TRBD2. The germline V gene encodes CDR1 LGHNA and CDR2 YNFKEQ. This CDR3 has 22 amino acids. J was trimmed by 0 bases and V by 4 bases; bases with no gene match: 22.

In DNA form, the CDR3 reads TGCGCCAGCAGCCTAGCCGGAAGGACTAATGAAAAACTGTTTTTT. Translating gives CASSLAGRTNEKLFF. This rearrangement joins TRBV4-3 to TRBJ1-4; D call uncertain. The germline V gene has CDR1 LGHNA and CDR2 YSLEER. The CDR3 runs 15 residues. Trimming stripped 4 bases from V and 2 bases from J, with 11 bases between.

This clone has only one observation. The CDR3 reads CASSQTRGQGTVRPLHF. The CDR3 DNA follows: TGTGCCAGCAGCCAAACCAGGGGACAGGGGACCGTTAGGCCCCTCCACTTT. The genes are TRBV27 and TRBJ1-6; 10 nucleotides line up with TRBD1. Germline CDR1 reads MNHEY; CDR2 reads SMNVEV (reference sequence). The J segment lost 13 bases and the V segment lost 6 bases, leaving 18 bases of the junction unmatched. This CDR3 region has 17 residues.

The sample holds one count of this clone. The CDR3 carries no conserved terminal phenylalanine or tryptophan, so it likely arises from a read error. This rearrangement joins TRBV29-1 to TRBJ2-6, with D hard to call. Germline V CDR1 and CDR2: SQVTM, ANQGSEA. The CDR3 is 13 amino acids. The V and J ends lost 5 bases and 1 base respectively, with 6 bases between them. DNA of the CDR3: TGCAGCGTTCGGATTTCTGGGGCCAACGTCCTGACTGTC. Amino acids: CSVRISGANVLTV.